This T cell receptor beta chain derives from a study of blood T cell repertoires in COVID-19. Study overall: Some COVID-19 samples were acute and others convalescent; all came from the United States, Italy and Spain.

Original processing methods: Estimation of nucleated cell counts relied on the amplification of reference gene primers. The assay was immunoSEQ multiplex PCR, and TCRdb's table has in-frame clones only and misses some. D and trimming were read from the DNA, whereas the V and J calls and clone size are those reported in that table. Of roughly 180,000 clones listed, about 80% are singletons. The CDR3 runs to 16 residues. With V trimmed by 1 base and J by 4 bases, 7 bases remained unmatched. Germline V lookup: CDR1 MNHEY, CDR2 SVGAGI. V is TRBV6-5 and J is TRBJ2-1; 7 bases line up with TRBD1. The sequenced sample consisted of PBMCs or T cells enriched from blood (not recorded which). This clonotype originated in a man over 45 who had recovered from COVID-19. The CDR3 loop reads CASSYYRGFLYNEQFF. In DNA form, the CDR3 reads TGTGCCAGCAGTTACTACAGGGGCTTCTTGTACAATGAGCAGTTCTTC.